The clone carrying this T cell receptor (beta chain) was counted between two and nine times. Its cognate antigen is unknown. This sample is drawn from a study of T cell repertoires in cytomegalovirus infection. About the research overall: TCR beta signatures that were public indicated CMV infection and matching HLA type.

Using its own MiXCR run on the reads, TCRdb lists one record per CDR3 protein. Here the sample spans about 360,000 distinct CDR3 sequences, less than 20% being singletons. The CDR3 contains 14 residues. Between the trimmed V and J ends, which lost 1 base and 5 bases, there was a span of 9 bases. CDR1 is SGHTA, CDR2 FQGTGA, per germline. General study findings and limits: Cumulative public TCR beta family frequency identified carriers of CMV plus the relevant HLA. In two of eight donors, the top clonotype was HLA-C-restricted CMV-specific.

Sequenced: PBMCs. The rearrangement uses TRBV7-3 and TRBJ2-1; D is ambiguous. This TCR derives from a human donor in good health (CMV status not recorded). Some clones in this sample may be carry-over from other donors' samples. The CDR3 region has the DNA TGTGCCAGCAGCTTAAAACAGAGTAACAATGAGCAGTTCTTC. Amino acids: CASSLKQSNNEQFF.